This is a list of T cell receptor beta chains from one sample in a study of blood T cell repertoires in COVID-19. Data came from immunoSEQ multiplex PCR; TCRdb stores just in-frame clones and leaves some out. The sample records around 300,000 clones, approximately 90% being singletons. Sequenced sample: peripheral blood. These receptors were obtained from a woman aged 25 to 39 with COVID-19, enrolled during active disease. Each CDR3 is given with its conserved first and last residue. The order of the fields is CDR3 protein, CDR3 DNA, D gene, V gene, clone size, J gene, CDR3 length. A D gene is named only where the DNA matches it firmly. Expanded clones get a size class; other rows say once, few or many, or leave the size out.

CSVLFDRGYEQYF TGCAGCGTCCTATTCGACAGGGGGTACGAGCAGTACTTC TRBD1 TRBV29-1 few TRBJ2-7 13
CASSFSNREREQYF TGTGCCAGCAGCTTTTCCAACAGGGAAAGAGAGCAGTACTTC - TRBV13 - TRBJ2-7 14
CASSNWVGTGGMETQYF TGCGCCAGCAGCAATTGGGTAGGGACAGGGGGCATGGAGACCCAGTACTTC TRBD1 TRBV5-1 - TRBJ2-5 17
CSASGVSTEKLFF TGCAGTGCTAGTGGAGTGAGCACTGAAAAACTGTTTTTT - TRBV20-1 - TRBJ1-4 13
CASRPFPRTAYGYTF TGTGCCAGCAGACCATTCCCCCGGACAGCATATGGCTACACTTTC - TRBV28 - TRBJ1-2 15
CASSYSWTGDYEQYF TGTGCCAGCAGTTACTCGTGGACAGGGGACTACGAGCAGTACTTC TRBD1 TRBV6-5 - TRBJ2-7 15
CASSPRAAGSSYNEQFF TGTGCCAGCTCACCACGGGCAGCGGGAAGCTCCTACAATGAGCAGTTCTTC TRBD2 TRBV18 - TRBJ2-1 17
CASSLNTGGDQPQHF TGTGCCAGCAGCTTGAACACAGGGGGCGATCAGCCCCAGCATTTT TRBD1 TRBV7-2 - TRBJ1-5 15
CASSLDGGSYNEQFF TGTGCCAGCAGCTTGGATGGCGGTTCCTACAATGAGCAGTTCTTC - TRBV5-4 - TRBJ2-1 15
CASNARGFGGTDTQYF TGTGCCAGCAACGCAAGGGGTTTTGGAGGCACAGATACGCAGTATTTT - TRBV28 many TRBJ2-3 16
CASGPILIAGNEQFF TGTGCCAGTGGGCCGATTTTGATAGCGGGCAATGAGCAGTTCTTC TRBD2 TRBV2 once TRBJ2-1 15
CASRPGGTGVGYTF TGTGCCAGCAGGCCAGGGGGGACAGGCGTCGGCTACACCTTC TRBD1 TRBV3-1/TRBV3-2 - TRBJ1-2 14
CASSLGRGVNEKLFF TGTGCCAGCAGCTTGGGCAGGGGCGTTAATGAAAAACTGTTTTTT - TRBV5-4 - TRBJ1-4 15
CASSPGTGNSPLHF TGTGCCAGCTCACCGGGGACAGGGAATTCACCCCTCCACTTT TRBD1 TRBV18 - TRBJ1-6 14
CASSPDRPYEQYF TGTGCCAGCAGCCCGGACAGGCCCTACGAGCAGTACTTC TRBD1 TRBV3-1/TRBV3-2 - TRBJ2-7 13
CASSRDRVTDSQPQHF TGTGCCAGCAGCCGGGACAGGGTCACGGACAGTCAGCCCCAGCATTTT TRBD1 TRBV5-8 - TRBJ1-5 16
CASSRLAGGSGELFF TGTGCCAGCAGTAGACTAGCGGGAGGGTCCGGGGAGCTGTTTTTT TRBD2 TRBV6-5 - TRBJ2-2 15
CASTITGKGNTEAFF TGTGCCAGCACTATAACAGGGAAAGGGAACACTGAAGCTTTCTTT - TRBV2 - TRBJ1-1 15
CASSWTSGRAGNEQFF TGTGCCAGTAGTTGGACTAGCGGGAGGGCCGGCAATGAGCAGTTCTTC TRBD2 TRBV19 once TRBJ2-1 16
CASSPVGGEKLFF TGTGCCAGCAGCCCCGTGGGGGGTGAAAAACTGTTTTTT - TRBV11-2 - TRBJ1-4 13
CASSESAGSRTQYF TGTGCCAGCAGCGAATCTGCCGGGAGTCGGACGCAGTATTTT - TRBV9 - TRBJ2-3 14
CASSLESGSRYNEQFF TGTGCCAGCAGCTTAGAGAGCGGGAGCAGATACAATGAGCAGTTCTTC TRBD2 TRBV7-8 - TRBJ2-1 16
CASSLDSYNEQFF TGTGCCAGCAGCCTGGACAGTTACAATGAGCAGTTCTTC - TRBV11-3 - TRBJ2-1 13
CASSPQAGNTEAFF TGTGCCAGCAGCCCCCAAGCCGGGAACACTGAAGCTTTCTTT - TRBV14 - TRBJ1-1 14
CASSYSNSNNQPQHF TGTGCCAGCAGTTACTCGAACAGCAACAATCAGCCCCAGCATTTT - TRBV6-6 - TRBJ1-5 15
CAWGGHDGGNTIYF TGTGCCTGGGGCGGACACGACGGTGGAAACACCATATATTTT - TRBV30 - TRBJ1-3 14
CASSATGQPNSPLHF TGTGCCAGCAGCGCCACCGGACAGCCTAATTCACCCCTCCACTTT - TRBV7-3 - TRBJ1-6 15
CASSSGLAEDTQYF TGTGCCAGCAGCTCGGGACTAGCGGAAGATACGCAGTATTTT TRBD2 TRBV5-4 - TRBJ2-3 14
CASSTVTGVMNTEAFF TGTGCCAGCAGCACAGTGACAGGAGTCATGAACACTGAAGCTTTCTTT - TRBV5-6 - TRBJ1-1 16
CASSGGLAGPNTGELFF TGCGCCAGCAGCGGGGGACTAGCGGGCCCGAACACCGGGGAGCTGTTTTTT TRBD2 TRBV5-1 few TRBJ2-2 17
CAWSDRGNTEAFF TGTGCCTGGTCGGACAGGGGGAACACTGAAGCTTTCTTT TRBD1 TRBV30 - TRBJ1-1 13
CASSLEGRGEKLFF TGTGCCAGCAGCCTGGAAGGGAGGGGAGAAAAACTGTTTTTT - TRBV5-5 - TRBJ1-4 14
CASSLQGEGTGELFF TGCGCCAGCAGCTTGCAGGGGGAAGGGACCGGGGAGCTGTTTTTT TRBD1 TRBV5-1 - TRBJ2-2 15
CASSGERDTEAFF TGTGCCAGCAGCGGGGAGAGGGACACTGAAGCTTTCTTT - TRBV6-5 - TRBJ1-1 13
CASRAGTGETQYF TGTGCCAGCAGAGCCGGGACAGGGGAGACCCAGTACTTC TRBD1 TRBV6-5 - TRBJ2-5 13
CASSSNTAPQGYTF TGCGCCAGCAGCTCCAATACGGCCCCACAGGGTTACACCTTC - TRBV5-1 - TRBJ1-2 14
CASSEMPGGGTEAFF TGTGCCAGCAGTGAAATGCCAGGGGGCGGCACTGAAGCTTTCTTT TRBD1 TRBV2 - TRBJ1-1 15
CASSQGLLNYGYTF TGTGCCAGCAGCCAGGGACTGCTTAACTATGGCTACACCTTC - TRBV3-1/TRBV3-2 - TRBJ1-2 14
CASRSGLAPRGEQYF TGTGCCAGCAGGTCCGGACTAGCCCCCCGGGGCGAGCAGTACTTC TRBD2 TRBV6-6 - TRBJ2-7 15
CASSSEPNRGGMDYGYTF TGTGCCAGCAGCTCCGAACCCAACAGGGGGGGAATGGACTATGGCTACACCTTC TRBD1 TRBV7-2 - TRBJ1-2 18
CASSPDTYEQYF TGTGCCAGCTCACCGGACACTTACGAGCAGTACTTC - TRBV18 - TRBJ2-7 12
CASSLEGSSATNEKLFF TGCGCCAGCAGCTTGGAGGGGTCCTCTGCAACTAATGAAAAACTGTTTTTT - TRBV5-1 - TRBJ1-4 17